The 21 T cell receptor beta chains listed next were all sequenced from one sample in a study of shared clonotypes between healthy human individuals. The method was immunoSEQ multiplex PCR; TCRdb's version includes in-frame clones alone and lacks a portion of them. The sample holds over 950,000 clones, approximately 75% seen once. The sample comprised memory CD4+ T cells from PBMCs. Subset given: CD45RA-negative fraction. The receptors here all came from a young man in good health. Some clones in this sample may be carry-over from other donors' samples.

V gene TRBV2 combines with J gene TRBJ1-2; no definite D call. CDR3 length: 14 amino acids. Per the germline V gene, CDR1 is SNHLY and CDR2 is FYNNEI. Trimming took 0 bases from V and 4 from J, leaving 9 bases between them. CDR3 residues: CASSEARGLYGYTF. The CDR3 coding sequence is TGTGCCAGCAGTGAAGCGCGTGGGCTCTATGGCTACACCTTC.

The chain carries TRBV19 and TRBJ2-1; weak D call: TRBD1 (5 bases). V was cut by 1 base and J by 6 bases, with 16 bases left in between. This CDR3 contains 16 residues. Germline CDR1 and CDR2: LNHDA and SQIVND (reference sequence). CDR3 nucleotides: TGTGCCAGTAGTATAGGGTCTGTACCTAGGGGCAATGAGCAGTTCTTC. Translating gives CASSIGSVPRGNEQFF.

For this clone: The same CDR3 also results from other DNA sequences found in this sample. The chain uses TRBV28 and TRBJ1-2; TRBD1 is a possible D gene (5 bases). V lost 2 bases to trimming and J lost 8 bases, with 12 bases between them. The length of the CDR3 is 13 residues. Germline assignment: CDR1 MDHEN and CDR2 SYDVKM. CDR3 in DNA: TGTGCCAGCAGTTTAGGGGCCCCCGGGGGCTACACCTTC. The encoded protein is CASSLGAPGGYTF.

This chain joins TRBV30 and TRBJ1-5, with D unclear. The V and J ends lost 1 base and 5 bases respectively, with 9 bases between them. The CDR3 is 13 amino acids. In germline, CDR1 is GTSNPN, CDR2 SVGIG (reference sequence). In DNA form, the CDR3 reads TGTGCCTGGAGTGCGAACGAATATCAGCCCCAGCATTTT. Translation: CAWSANEYQPQHF.

The rearrangement uses TRBV2 and TRBJ2-6; 9 nucleotides line up with TRBD1. The V and J ends lost 6 bases and 0 bases, in that order; junction bases with no gene match: 3. CDR3 size: 16 residues. From germline, CDR1 is SNHLY and CDR2 FYNNEI. CDR3 sequence: CASRRQGGSGANVLTF. CDR3 sequence (DNA): TGTGCCAGCAGGAGACAGGGGGGCTCTGGGGCCAACGTCCTGACTTTC.

The chain joins TRBV19 to TRBJ2-7, with D maybe TRBD1 (8 bases). The CDR3 is 16 amino acids. Trimming took 5 bases from V and 3 from J, leaving 20 bases between them. Germline V gene sequence: CDR1 LNHDA, CDR2 SQIVND (reference sequence). DNA of the CDR3: TGTGCCAGTAGTGGACAGGGCAGGGACTACGGCTACGAGCAGTACTTC. The encoded protein is CASSGQGRDYGYEQYF.

About this clone itself: The same CDR3 can be traced to other DNA sequences in this sample. The chain couples TRBV18 to TRBJ2-7; D possibly corresponds to TRBD1 (5 bases). V lost 3 bases, J lost 2 bases, and 11 bases lay in between. The germline V gene has CDR1 KGHSH and CDR2 LQKENI. The CDR3 has 14 residues. CDR3 DNA sequence: TGTGCCAGCTCACCCCTTGACAGAGCCTACGAGCAGTACTTC. This sequence encodes CASSPLDRAYEQYF.

The chain's CDR3 is CASSTSPGGGDEQFF. In DNA form, the CDR3 reads TGTGCCAGCAGCACTAGCCCGGGGGGAGGGGATGAGCAGTTCTTC. The chain has TRBV11-3 and TRBJ2-1; 7 bases match TRBD2. V was pared by 5 bases and J by 8 bases, with 12 bases of the junction left unmatched. CDR3 length: 15 residues. The V gene's germline CDR1 is SGHNT and CDR2 YENEEA.

The V and J genes are TRBV19 and TRBJ1-2, with D uncertain. The CDR3 is 14 residues long. Trimming took 2 bases from V and 4 from J, leaving 11 bases between them. From germline, CDR1 is LNHDA and CDR2 SQIVND (reference sequence). Here the CDR3 DNA reads TGTGCCAGTAGTATAATAGACATTCCCTATGGCTACACCTTC. This encodes CASSIIDIPYGYTF.

Remarks on this clone: The identical CDR3 is also encoded by other nucleotide sequences in the sample. J is TRBJ2-2 and V is TRBV5-1; 12 bases map to TRBD1. The CDR3 covers 16 residues. Germline V gene sequence: CDR1 SGHRS, CDR2 YFSETQ. The junction had 5 bases not matched to a gene; V was cut back by 4 bases and J by 4 bases. The chain's CDR3 is CASSPGTGGSTGELFF. CDR3 bases: TGCGCCAGCAGCCCCGGGACAGGGGGCAGCACCGGGGAGCTGTTTTTT. Drawing the rest from reference TRBV5-1 and TRBJ2-2, the complete variable domain is KAGVTQTPRYLIKTRGQQVTLSCSPISGHRSVSWYQQTPGQGLQFLFEYFSETQRNKGNFPGRFSGRQFSNSRSEMNVSTLELGDSALYLCASSPGTGGSTGELFFGEGSRLTVL.

The rearrangement joins TRBV4-3 to TRBJ2-3, with 7 bases that match TRBD2. Trimming at V came to 4 bases and at J to 5 bases, leaving 6 bases not matched to a gene. CDR1 is LGHNA and CDR2 is YSLEER in the germline V gene. CDR3 length equals 14 residues. The chain's CDR3 is CASSRGGSRDTQYF. CDR3 DNA: TGCGCCAGCAGCCGCGGCGGGAGTCGAGATACGCAGTATTTT.

V gene TRBV30 combines with J gene TRBJ2-2; D is perhaps TRBD1 (5 bases). The V end lost 6 bases, the J end lost 1 base, and 9 bases lay between the germline ends. Germline CDR1 GTSNPN, CDR2 SVGIG (reference sequence). The CDR3 covers 13 residues. The CDR3 region is CACADRNTGELFF. CDR3 in DNA: TGTGCCTGCGCAGACAGGAACACCGGGGAGCTGTTTTTT.

This clone was counted between two and nine times. This sequence joins TRBV7-2 and TRBJ1-2; 9 bases map to TRBD1. V shed 5 bases, J shed 4 bases, and the junction held 8 bases outside the gene matches. Germline CDR1 and CDR2: SGHTA and FQGNSA. This CDR3 has 15 amino acids. For the CDR3, the DNA is TGTGCCAGCAGCCCAGAGGGGACAGGGAGCTATGGCTACACCTTC. Encoded protein: CASSPEGTGSYGYTF.

The rearrangement uses TRBV28 and TRBJ1-5; 8 bases align to TRBD1. CDR1 and CDR2 from the germline V gene are MDHEN and SYDVKM. The junction had 8 bases not matched to a gene; V was cut back by 5 bases and J by 2 bases. The CDR3 is made up of 16 amino acids. The chain's CDR3 is CASSPGGWAGNQPQHF. CDR3 coding DNA: TGTGCCAGCAGTCCAGGGGGCTGGGCCGGCAATCAGCCCCAGCATTTT.

The sample holds one count of this clone. The chain recombines TRBV30 with TRBJ1-5; TRBD1 matches at 7 bases. The germline V gene encodes CDR1 GTSNPN and CDR2 SVGIG (reference sequence). V was clipped by 5 bases and J by 5 bases; unmatched bases: 9. The CDR3 sequence is 14 residues long. CDR3 loop: CAWSLGGDDQPQHF. The DNA of the CDR3 is TGTGCCTGGTCTTTAGGGGGCGACGATCAGCCCCAGCATTTT.

This clone was recorded once. This chain connects TRBV5-1 to TRBJ2-7; 7 nucleotides line up with TRBD1. Germline V gene lookup returns CDR1 SGHRS and CDR2 YFSETQ. The V gene end was trimmed by 4 bases and the J gene end by 3 bases; junction bases not matched to a gene: 7. The CDR3 length is 14 residues. The CDR3, as DNA: TGCGCCAGCAGCCGCCGGGACAGTAACTACGAGCAGTACTTC. Translated, it gives CASSRRDSNYEQYF.

The gene calls are TRBV9 and TRBJ2-7, with 7 nucleotides matching TRBD1. There are 17 residues in the CDR3. The germline V gene has CDR1 SGDLS and CDR2 YYNGEE. Germline trimming cut 3 bases from V and 3 bases from J; bases unmatched to any gene: 15. In DNA, the CDR3 is TGTGCCAGCAGCGCTCGTGCCGGAAGGGACAGCCTCTACGAGCAGTACTTC. It specifies CASSARAGRDSLYEQYF.

This chain links TRBV29-1 with TRBJ2-4; no reliable D call. The CDR3 spans 16 residues. Per germline, CDR1 SQVTM and CDR2 ANQGSEA. V was pared by 7 bases and J by 0 bases, with 19 bases between. CDR3 coding DNA: TGCAGCGCCAGAAAGGACGGAGACCTAGCCAAAAACATTCAGTACTTC. Protein product: CSARKDGDLAKNIQYF.

Only a few counts were recorded for this clone. The rearrangement uses TRBV29-1 and TRBJ2-6; D is undetermined. The CDR3 covers 14 residues. Germline V CDR1 and CDR2: SQVTM, ANQGSEA. The CDR3 loop is CGCGTSSGANVLTF. CDR3 nucleotide sequence: TGCGGCTGTGGAACTTCCTCTGGGGCCAACGTCCTGACTTTC. The variable domain in full, completed from reference TRBV29-1 and TRBJ2-6, reads SAVISQKPSRDICQRGTSLTIQCQVDSQVTMMFWYRQQPGQSLTLIATANQGSEATYESGFVIDKFPISRPNLTFSTLTVSNMSPEDSSIYLCGCGTSSGANVLTFGAGSRLTVL.

The rearrangement links TRBV4-1 to TRBJ2-5; 10 bases are shared with TRBD2. Germline V CDR1 and CDR2: MGHRA, YSYEKL. The CDR3 is made up of 15 amino acids. V trimming: 2 bases; J trimming: 5 bases; junction bases outside the gene matches: 5. CDR3 loop: CASSQSGRGGETQYF. CDR3 nucleotides: TGCGCCAGCAGCCAAAGCGGGAGGGGAGGGGAGACCCAGTACTTC.

The gene calls are TRBV9 and TRBJ2-1; a possible D gene is TRBD1 (5 bases). The CDR3 runs to 17 residues. V lost 4 bases and J lost 4, with 21 bases in between. From germline, CDR1 is SGDLS and CDR2 YYNGEE. The CDR3 is CASSPGDSGKGYNEQFF. CDR3 coding DNA: TGTGCCAGCAGCCCCGGTGACTCAGGGAAAGGGTACAATGAGCAGTTCTTC.